This T cell receptor (beta chain) was obtained from a study of CD8 T cells in Susac syndrome (dated by TCRdb to between 2018 and 2020). Study-wide context: Whether CD8+ T cell activation and differentiation in Susac syndrome was antigen driven was tested using repertoire sequencing. Study-wide findings and limitations: The number of individuals in the TCR sequencing and HLA analysis was recognized as being relatively small.

V is shortened by 0 bases, J by 3 bases, and the region joining them spans 10 bases. Reading from cysteine to phenylalanine, the CDR3 counts 14 amino acids. This entry keeps only the CDR3 DNA: 42 bases, framed from base 1. Per the germline V gene (reference sequence), GTSNPN is the CDR1 and SVGIG is the CDR2. Turning to this clonotype: Its specific antigen is unknown. No much larger clonotype is one base removed from it; base qualities were not supplied.

High-throughput TCR beta sequencing profiled peripheral blood CD8+ and CD4+ T cells from healthy donors, Susac syndrome patients and multiple sclerosis patients. The multiple sclerosis controls were treatment-naive patients whose relapsing-remitting disease, either stable or active, fulfilled the revised McDonald criteria. CD8+ TEMRA cells were enriched by FACS, while bulk CD8+ and CD4+ T cells were purified by magnetic negative isolation. Blood was collected in EDTA tubes and processed within 24 hours, with PBMCs isolated through density gradient centrifugation. PBMCs intended for TCR sequencing were frozen in liquid nitrogen and were later thawed in a 37 degrees C water bath. Purity of sorted or isolated CD4+, CD8+ and CD8+ TEMRA cells was at least 90%. RNA was extracted using the RNeasy kit, and roughly 0.5 to 1 ug of the RNA was reverse transcribed with random hexamers. The immunoSEQ multiplex PCR assay, covering 54 Vbeta and 13 Jbeta segments, was used to amplify TCR beta CDR3 regions. To correct PCR amplification bias, a synthetic template baseline was used for both primer optimization and computational correction. The study's own analysis went as follows. Reads were annotated to V, D and J genes according to IMGT and were analyzed with immunoSEQ Analyzer, with only productive sequences retained. Clonality was calculated as one minus the Shannon entropy normalized by log2 of the number of productive unique sequences. Public and private clones were assessed among the 100 most prevalent clones of each patient and control. Clones were defined as Susac-specific if absent from the healthy and MS cohorts, from over a thousand published viral clones and from other ImmuneACCESS disease sequences. TCRdb passed the public sequencing reads through fastp at Q25 and MiXCR, retaining productive beta sequences. Entries are consolidated by CDR3 protein sequence, retaining the most common genes and DNA. The V and J calls here are based on TCRdb, not the publication. The table for this sample lists hundreds of thousands of distinct CDR3 sequences; more than 85% of them were counted only once. The top ten constitute 0.082% of the sample.

This clonotype originated in a human donor with multiple sclerosis. The chain is made from TRBV30 and TRBJ2-3; the D gene is unclear. Sequenced: CD4+ T cells from PBMCs. The DNA sequence is TGTGCCTGGAGTGTAGGTCTAGGGACAGATACGCAGTATTTT. Translated, it gives CAWSVGLGTDTQYF.